This TCR beta chain was captured by sequencing in a study of naive and memory T cell subsets. Study-wide results and caveats: Possibly reflecting memory cells re-expressing CD45RA, a few larger clonotypes occurred in naive repertoires, especially CD8.

This clonotype was picked up a small number of times. Its antigen remains unidentified. An equimolar mix of two oligonucleotides served as the beta constant-region primer for TRBC1 and TRBC2. Four rounds of PCR amplified the ligated cDNA using nested alpha and beta constant-region primers plus SP2. TCRdb fed the UMI-ligation and nested PCR reads into MiXCR, producing one record per CDR3 protein. This sample carries about 150,000 distinct CDR3 sequences, approximately 24% of them seen once, and the ten largest clones take less than 0.13%. CDR1 is SQVTM, CDR2 ANQGSEA, per germline. Losses at the gene ends were 6 bases for V and 6 bases for J; bases not matched to a gene: 1. The CDR3 runs to 10 residues.

Sequenced sample: naive CD4+ T cells from blood. This TCR was sampled from a human donor in good health. The rearrangement joins TRBV29-1 to TRBJ2-7; TRBD1 matches at 8 bases. As DNA, the CDR3 is TGCAGCGTCGGGACAGGCGAGCAGTACTTC. This encodes CSVGTGEQYF.